The source of this T cell receptor beta chain is a study of blood T cell repertoires in COVID-19. Looking at the study overall: The United States, Italy and Spain provided the acute and convalescent COVID-19 samples. PBMCs, B-cell-depleted T cells, or T cells provided the cDNA or gDNA that made up the material.

This clone was observed a handful of times. Other DNA variants within this sample encode the same CDR3. Under the authors' procedure: How many nucleated cells were present was estimated from reference gene primer amplification. Some clones are missing from TCRdb's copy, which holds only in-frame ones; the method was immunoSEQ multiplex PCR. V and J calls plus clone size are reproduced from that table; the DNA served to infer D and trimming. Altogether a few hundred thousand clones are present, 80% being singletons, with the ten largest covering 5.5% to 8.5%. The CDR3 loop spans 14 amino acids. CDR1 is SGHKS, CDR2 YYEKEE, per germline (reference sequence). V was cut by 4 bases and J by 0 bases, with 8 bases left in between.

The sample comprised peripheral blood. The source is a woman between 70 and 85 years old with acute or convalescent COVID-19. The chain joins TRBV5-5 to TRBJ1-3, with D uncertain. The CDR3 sequence: CASSLRDSGNTIYF. The CDR3 DNA reads TGTGCCAGCAGCCTTCGGGACTCTGGAAACACCATATATTTT.